This T cell receptor (beta chain) appears in the sequencing data of a study of T cells in Graves' hyperthyroidism and ophthalmopathy. The CDR3 spans 15 residues. Germline loops: CDR1 SGHRS, CDR2 YFSETQ. Deletions cut 0 bases from V and 5 bases from J, with 14 bases between. Authors of the study amplified TCR beta CDR3 regions from RNA transcripts. HTBI primers drove first-round RT-PCR of the TCR CDR3. TCRdb passed the multiplex PCR reads through MiXCR, listing each CDR3 protein once. The table includes about 200,000 distinct CDR3 sequences, 18% detected once. Findings and limits, study-wide: Most thyroid clonotypes that were expanded above 0.001 also turned up in blood.

Researchers defined stable Graves' hyperthyroidism as no ophthalmopathy progression within 18 months. The sample holds many counts of this clonotype. Its antigen remains unknown. The sample was blood. This chain uses TRBV5-1 with TRBJ1-2; unclear D gene. The receptor was isolated from a man aged 40-49 years with Graves' hyperthyroidism. The CDR3 DNA reads as TGCGCCAGCAGCTTGGCGGCAACAGACGGGTATGGCTACACCTTC. Its protein product is CASSLAATDGYGYTF.